This TCR beta chain was identified during a study of cytomegalovirus exposure and HLA in healthy donors. Broader study findings: Indistinguishable V segments, including TRBV6-2 and TRBV6-3, were excluded. For most subjects, TCR beta sequences were reported to predict HLA-A and HLA-B alleles with accuracy. Analyses of presence and absence presupposed an approximately uniform sequencing depth across donors. An apparent linkage of common viral pathogens to several of the most significant clusters emerged in a later analysis.

This CDR3 is built from 15 residues. Turning to this clone: As yet, its antigen is unknown.

Primers for the PCR totalled 60 Vbeta and 13 Jbeta. The protocol was immunoSEQ multiplex PCR, while the TCRdb copy is restricted to in-frame clones and leaves out a portion. Here the sample spans just over 150,000 clones, approximately 80% being singletons. V usage is TRBV21-1 and J usage is TRBJ1-4; the D call TRBD1 from the table was never checked on the DNA. TRBV21-1 is a recognized pseudogene. The origin of this receptor is a man aged 18 to 30 in good health and CMV-seronegative. Sequencing used PBMCs. The CDR3 DNA is TGTGCCAGCAGCATTCTACAGAAAACTAATGAAAAACTGTTTTTT. It yields the protein CASSILQKTNEKLFF.